This record covers a single T cell receptor (beta chain). Some clones are missing from TCRdb's copy, which holds only in-frame ones; the method was immunoSEQ multiplex PCR. The data contain roughly 170,000 clones, around nine tenths of them singletons. This sample was included in a study of control samples from healthy donors and cancer patients. The germline V gene has CDR1 SEHNR and CDR2 FQNEAQ (reference sequence). Trimming removed 5 bases from V and 2 bases from J; junction bases left unmatched: 5. The length of the CDR3 is 14 residues. This clonotype was sampled from a woman aged 25 to 39 in good health. Sequences were obtained from blood. This chain uses TRBV7-9 with TRBJ2-7; 8 bases map to TRBD1. The CDR3 sequence: CASSQGQVTYEQYF. CDR3 in DNA: TGTGCCAGCAGCCAGGGACAGGTAACCTACGAGCAGTACTTC.